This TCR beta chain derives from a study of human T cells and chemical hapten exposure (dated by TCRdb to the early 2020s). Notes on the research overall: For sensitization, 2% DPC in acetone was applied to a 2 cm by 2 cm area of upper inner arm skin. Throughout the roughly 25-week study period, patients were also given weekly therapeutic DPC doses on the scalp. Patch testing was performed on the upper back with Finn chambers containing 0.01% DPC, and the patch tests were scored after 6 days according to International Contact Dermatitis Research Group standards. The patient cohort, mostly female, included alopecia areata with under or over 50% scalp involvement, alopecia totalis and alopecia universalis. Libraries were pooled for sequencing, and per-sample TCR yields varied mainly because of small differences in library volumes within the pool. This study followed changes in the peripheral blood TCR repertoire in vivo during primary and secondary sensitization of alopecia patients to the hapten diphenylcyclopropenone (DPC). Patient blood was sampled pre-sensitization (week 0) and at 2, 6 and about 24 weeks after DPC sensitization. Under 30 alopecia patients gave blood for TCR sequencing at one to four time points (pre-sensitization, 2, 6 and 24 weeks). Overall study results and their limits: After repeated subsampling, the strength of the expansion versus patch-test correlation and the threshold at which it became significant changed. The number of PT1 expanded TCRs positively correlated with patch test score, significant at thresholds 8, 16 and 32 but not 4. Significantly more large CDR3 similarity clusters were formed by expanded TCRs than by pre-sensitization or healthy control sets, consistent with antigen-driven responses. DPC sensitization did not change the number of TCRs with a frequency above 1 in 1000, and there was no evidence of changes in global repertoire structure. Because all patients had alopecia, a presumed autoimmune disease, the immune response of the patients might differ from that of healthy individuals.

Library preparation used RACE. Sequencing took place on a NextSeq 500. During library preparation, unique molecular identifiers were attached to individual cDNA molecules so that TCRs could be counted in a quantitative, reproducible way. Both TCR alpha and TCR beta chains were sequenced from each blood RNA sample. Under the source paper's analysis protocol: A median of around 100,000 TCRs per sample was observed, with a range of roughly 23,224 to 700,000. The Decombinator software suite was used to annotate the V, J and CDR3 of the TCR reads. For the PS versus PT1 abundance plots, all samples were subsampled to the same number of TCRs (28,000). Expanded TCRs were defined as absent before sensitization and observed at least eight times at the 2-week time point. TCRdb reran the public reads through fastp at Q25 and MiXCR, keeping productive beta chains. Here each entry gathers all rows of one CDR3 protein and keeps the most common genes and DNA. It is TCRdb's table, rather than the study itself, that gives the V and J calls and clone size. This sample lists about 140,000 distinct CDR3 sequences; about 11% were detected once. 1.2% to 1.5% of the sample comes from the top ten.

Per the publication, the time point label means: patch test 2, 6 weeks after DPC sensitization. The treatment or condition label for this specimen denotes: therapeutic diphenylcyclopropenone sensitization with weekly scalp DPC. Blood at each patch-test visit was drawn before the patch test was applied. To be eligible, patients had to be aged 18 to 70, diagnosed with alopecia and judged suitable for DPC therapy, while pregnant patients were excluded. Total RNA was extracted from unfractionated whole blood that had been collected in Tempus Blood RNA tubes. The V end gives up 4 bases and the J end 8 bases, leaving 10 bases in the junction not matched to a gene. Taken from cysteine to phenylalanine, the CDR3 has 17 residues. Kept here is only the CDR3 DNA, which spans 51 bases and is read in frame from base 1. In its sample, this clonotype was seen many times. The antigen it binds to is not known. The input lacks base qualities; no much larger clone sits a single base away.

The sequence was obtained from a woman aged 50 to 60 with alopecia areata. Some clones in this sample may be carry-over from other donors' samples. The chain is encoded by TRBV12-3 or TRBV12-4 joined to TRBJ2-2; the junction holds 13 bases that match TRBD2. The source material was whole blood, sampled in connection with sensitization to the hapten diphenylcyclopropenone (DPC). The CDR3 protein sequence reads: CASSWRGTSGTGGELFF. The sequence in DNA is TGTGCCAGCAGTTGGCGTGGGACTAGCGGGACCGGAGGGGAGCTGTTTTTT.